This T cell receptor beta chain was profiled in a study of T cells in Graves' hyperthyroidism and ophthalmopathy. Findings of the study overall: From stable hyperthyroidism, ophthalmopathy was separated by a 13 V-J model.

At least ten counts were recorded for this clonotype. Its matching antigen is unknown. RNA transcripts served as the template for amplifying TCR beta CDR3 regions. The HTBI primer set served for first-round RT-PCR of the TCR CDR3. TCRdb redid the calling of the multiplex PCR reads with MiXCR, one entry per CDR3 protein. Of 220,000 or so distinct CDR3 sequences in the sample, about 15% are singletons; the top ten hold 28%. An approximately 10 ml volume of fresh peripheral blood provided the PBMCs. The CDR3 extends over 13 amino acids. Germline V gene data show CDR1 as LGHDT and CDR2 as YNNKEL (reference sequence). The V gene lost 0 bases and the J gene lost 9 bases, with 12 bases spanning the gap.

The chain employs TRBV3-1 and TRBJ2-7; a weak D match, TRBD1 (6 bases). The sample was blood. The clonotype originates from a woman aged 18-29 years with Graves' ophthalmopathy. CDR3 in amino acids: CASSQDRLGAQYF. DNA for the CDR3: TGTGCCAGCAGCCAAGATAGATTGGGGGCGCAGTACTTC.